This T cell receptor (beta chain) derives from a study of a mutant IDH1 vaccine in newly diagnosed glioma. Looking at the study overall: Patients previously underwent radiotherapy, temozolomide, or both, and most underwent both.

Only in-frame clones appear in the TCRdb table, and some are missing; sequencing was by immunoSEQ multiplex PCR. Counted here are tens of thousands of clones, 88% occurring once; the ten biggest clones make up 4% to 5.5%. This sample's time point: baseline, week 1 (first vaccination visit). Treatment of the sample: pre-vaccination baseline after standard-of-care therapy. Trimming took off 0 bases at V and 4 bases at J, with 18 bases between the two ends. CDR1 and CDR2 from the germline V gene are MNHEY and SMNVEV (reference sequence). The CDR3 sequence is 17 residues long. This clone was observed a handful of times.

The material sequenced was PBMCs, taken from a glioma patient treated with radiotherapy, temozolomide or both. The sequence was obtained from a woman aged 40-49 years with glioma. The chain links TRBV27 to TRBJ1-1, with D possibly being TRBD1 (5 bases). The CDR3: CASSLSGFGGVGTEAFF. The CDR3 DNA reads as TGTGCCAGCAGTTTATCGGGATTCGGGGGGGTGGGCACTGAAGCTTTCTTT.